One and the same sample provided the 30 T cell receptor beta chains below, sequenced in a study of identical twins. TCRdb re-analysed the 5' RACE reads in MiXCR, keeping a single row per CDR3 protein. In the table there are some 500,000 distinct CDR3 sequences, roughly an eighth of which are singletons. This sample also appeared in a second study, on yellow fever vaccine responses in identical twins.

Material: CD4+ T cells sorted from blood. These receptors were obtained from a woman under 30 in good health.

This clonotype was recorded at least ten times. The chain has TRBV12-3 or TRBV12-4 and TRBJ1-2; tentative D call: TRBD1 (6 bases). Trimming removed 5 bases at V and 0 bases at J, with 13 bases between. This CDR3 has 15 residues. CDR3 protein: CASSVTGKANYGYTF. The DNA for the CDR3 is TGTGCCAGCAGTGTAACAGGGAAAGCTAACTATGGCTACACCTTC.

The rearrangement links TRBV7-2 to TRBJ2-7; D ambiguous. This CDR3 is built from 14 residues. Trimming took off 5 bases at V and 4 bases at J, with 15 bases between the two ends. Germline V gene data show CDR1 as SGHTA and CDR2 as FQGNSA. The CDR3 region is CASSVKRDFYEQYF. CDR3 bases: TGTGCCAGCAGCGTTAAGCGAGATTTTTACGAGCAGTACTTC. The whole variable domain, filled in from reference TRBV7-2 and TRBJ2-7, reads GAGVSQSPSNKVTEKGKDVELRCDPISGHTALYWYRQSLGQGLEFLIYFQGNSAPDKSGLPSDRFSAERTGGSVSTLTIQRTQQEDSAVYLCASSVKRDFYEQYFGPGTRLTVT.

This clonotype was detected many times. This rearrangement joins TRBV28 to TRBJ2-1; 7 positions agree with TRBD1. The junction had 15 bases not matched to a gene; V was cut back by 4 bases and J by 9 bases. This CDR3 has 16 residues. CDR1 is MDHEN and CDR2 is SYDVKM in the germline V gene. The CDR3 protein is CASSSPIGQVQVEQFF. CDR3 DNA: TGTGCCAGCAGTTCCCCTATAGGACAGGTCCAGGTTGAGCAGTTCTTC.

The V gene is TRBV6-1, the J gene TRBJ1-2, with 7 bases aligning to TRBD1. The V gene's germline CDR1 is MNHNS and CDR2 SASEGT. The CDR3 consists of 12 residues. With 4 bases clipped from V and 4 bases from J, the junction kept 0 bases outside the gene matches. The CDR3 DNA is TGTGCCAGCAGTGGACAGGGCTATGGCTACACCTTC. Protein product: CASSGQGYGYTF.

This clonotype was detected a few times. This sequence joins TRBV15 and TRBJ2-1, with D hard to call. Trimming took off 0 bases at V and 6 bases at J, with 15 bases between the two ends. This CDR3 contains 16 residues. The germline V gene has CDR1 LNHNV and CDR2 YYDKDF (reference sequence). The CDR3 protein is CATSRDRGGNINEQFF. CDR3 DNA: TGTGCCACCAGCAGAGATAGAGGTGGAAATATCAATGAGCAGTTCTTC.

This clonotype was observed many times. This chain uses TRBV29-1 with TRBJ2-5, with 8 bases fitting TRBD1. This CDR3 has 14 residues. Germline V lookup: CDR1 SQVTM, CDR2 ANQGSEA. Trimming at V came to 7 bases and at J to 3 bases, leaving 10 bases not matched to a gene. CDR3 DNA sequence: TGCAGCGGTACCGGACAGGGAAGGAAAGAGACCCAGTACTTC. It is translated as CSGTGQGRKETQYF.

This clonotype was detected a few times. The chain is built from TRBV6-2 or TRBV6-3 and TRBJ2-7, with D maybe TRBD1 (6 bases). The V end lost 9 bases, the J end lost 0 bases, and 18 bases lay between the germline ends. CDR3 length: 15 residues. Germline V gives CDR1 MNHEY, CDR2 SVGEGT. The CDR3 is CARRCDRNHSYEQYF. The DNA for the CDR3 is TGTGCCAGAAGGTGTGACAGGAACCACTCCTACGAGCAGTACTTC.

This clonotype has just a few counts. The gene calls are TRBV11-2 and TRBJ1-1; 8 bases agree with TRBD1. Germline CDR1 SGHAT, CDR2 FQNNGV. This CDR3 region has 12 residues. With 3 bases clipped from V and 12 bases from J, the junction kept 6 bases outside the gene matches. The CDR3: CASSLRTGQTFF. The CDR3 DNA is TGTGCCAGCAGCTTGAGGACAGGGCAGACTTTCTTT. Combining the CDR3 with reference TRBV11-2 and TRBJ1-1 gives the whole variable domain EAGVAQSPRYKIIEKRQSVAFWCNPISGHATLYWYQQILGQGPKLLIQFQNNGVVDDSQLPKDRFSAERLKGVDSTLKIQPAKLEDSAVYLCASSLRTGQTFFGQGTRLTVV.

This clonotype was seen a handful of times. The rearrangement links TRBV18 to TRBJ1-3, with 8 bases matching TRBD1. The J segment lost 0 bases and the V segment lost 4 bases, leaving 8 bases of the junction unmatched. The CDR3 covers 17 residues. Germline V CDR1 and CDR2: KGHSH, LQKENI. CDR3 sequence (DNA): TGTGCCAGCTCACGACGCGGACAGGGCGACTCTGGAAACACCATATATTTT. Translated: CASSRRGQGDSGNTIYF.

In this sample, this clonotype turned up a few times. This chain connects TRBV6-1 to TRBJ1-3; D call uncertain. Trimming left V 10 bases short and J 0 bases short, with 13 bases between. This CDR3 region has 14 residues. Germline CDR1 and CDR2: MNHNS and SASEGT. This CDR3 is CATKTDYSGNTIYF. The DNA for the CDR3 is TGTGCCACCAAGACGGACTACTCTGGAAACACCATATATTTT.

The CDR3 here is CASSEVAQAVQYF. The CDR3 bases are TGTGCCAGCAGTGAGGTCGCACAGGCTGTGCAGTACTTC. V usage is TRBV2 and J usage is TRBJ2-7; a possible D gene is TRBD1 (5 bases). The germline V gene has CDR1 SNHLY and CDR2 FYNNEI. The CDR3 is made up of 13 amino acids. V lost 3 bases and J 9 bases, leaving 15 bases between the germline ends.

There are many counts of this clonotype. V is TRBV2 and J is TRBJ2-1, with D possibly TRBD1 on 6 matching bases. V was cut by 3 bases and J by 9 bases, with 6 bases left in between. The CDR3 is 11 amino acids. The germline CDR1 and CDR2 sequences are SNHLY and FYNNEI. CDR3 in amino acids: CASSDRGEQFF. The DNA of the CDR3 is TGTGCCAGCAGTGACAGGGGTGAGCAGTTCTTC. Full variable domain (missing parts from reference TRBV2 and TRBJ2-1): EPEVTQTPSHQVTQMGQEVILRCVPISNHLYFYWYRQILGQKVEFLVSFYNNEISEKSEIFDDQFSVERPDGSNFTLKIRSTKLEDSAMYFCASSDRGEQFFGPGTRLTVL.

The V gene is TRBV28, the J gene TRBJ2-1, with TRBD2 identical over 11 bases. V was pared by 4 bases and J by 7 bases, with 12 bases of the junction left unmatched. Germline V gene data show CDR1 as MDHEN and CDR2 as SYDVKM. The CDR3 consists of 17 residues. The CDR3 nucleotides read TGTGCCAGCAGTTCCTATAGCGGGAGGGCCACTGGAAATGAGCAGTTCTTC. This gives the protein CASSSYSGRATGNEQFF.

The rearrangement links TRBV20-1 to TRBJ2-1, with 9 positions matching TRBD2. The trim removed 1 base at V and 7 bases at J, leaving 8 bases unmatched. The CDR3 spans 15 residues. Germline CDR1 and CDR2: DFQATT and SNEGSKA (reference sequence). CDR3 in amino acids: CSARGWREGRNEQFF. The CDR3, as DNA: TGCAGTGCTAGAGGATGGCGGGAGGGCCGGAATGAGCAGTTCTTC.

The chain links TRBV7-9 to TRBJ1-4, with 7 bases lining up with TRBD1. In germline, CDR1 is SEHNR, CDR2 FQNEAQ (reference sequence). The CDR3 totals 16 residues. Trimming cost V 0 bases and J 4 bases; bases outside gene matches: 5. The CDR3, as DNA: TGTGCCAGCAGCTTAGCACCGACAGGGAGTAATGAAAAACTGTTTTTT. Translated, it gives CASSLAPTGSNEKLFF. Filled out from reference TRBV7-9 and TRBJ1-4, the complete variable domain reads DTGVSQNPRHKITKRGQNVTFRCDPISEHNRLYWYRQTLGQGPEFLTYFQNEAQLEKSRLLSDRFSAERPKGSFSTLEIQRTEQGDSAMYLCASSLAPTGSNEKLFFGSGTQLSVL.

The chain combines TRBV12-3 or TRBV12-4 with TRBJ1-5; D unclear. This CDR3 has 14 residues. V shed 1 base and J shed 7 bases, with 11 bases lying between them. The CDR3 loop reads CASSLGVGRQPQHF. The CDR3 DNA follows: TGTGCCAGCAGTTTAGGGGTAGGGAGGCAGCCCCAGCATTTT.

This clonotype has a count of ten or more. This chain joins TRBV29-1 and TRBJ2-1; 8 bases line up with TRBD1. The germline V gene has CDR1 SQVTM and CDR2 ANQGSEA. J was trimmed by 3 bases and V by 3 bases; bases with no gene match: 7. The CDR3 loop spans 15 amino acids. CDR3 sequence (DNA): TGCAGCGTTGATTTGGACAGGGTCGGCTACAATGAGCAGTTCTTC. Protein sequence: CSVDLDRVGYNEQFF.

The genes are TRBV7-9 and TRBJ2-2; possibly TRBD1 or TRBD2 for D (5 bases each). The V gene lost 4 bases and the J gene lost 1 base, with 13 bases spanning the gap. The CDR3 length is 16 residues. CDR1 and CDR2 from the germline V gene are SEHNR and FQNEAQ (reference sequence). The CDR3 DNA reads TGTGCCAGCAGCTCTATCCGGGACCAGAACACCGGGGAGCTGTTTTTT. Its protein is CASSSIRDQNTGELFF.

This chain uses TRBV7-2 with TRBJ2-3, with D possibly matching TRBD2 (5 bases). The CDR3 totals 14 residues. V was cut by 3 bases and J by 4 bases, with 11 bases left in between. Germline V CDR1 and CDR2: SGHTA, FQGNSA. The DNA of the CDR3 is TGTGCCAGCAGCTTCCAGCGGCGACCAGATACGCAGTATTTT. It codes for CASSFQRRPDTQYF.

The chain has TRBV19 and TRBJ1-1; the D is unclear. The V gene lost 3 bases and the J gene lost 9 bases, with 14 bases spanning the gap. This CDR3 region has 13 residues. Germline CDR1 is LNHDA and CDR2 is SQIVND (reference sequence). Written as DNA, the CDR3 is TGTGCCAGTAGTATTCGAGAAGGGAGGAAAGCTTTCTTT. This codes for CASSIREGRKAFF.

This clonotype was observed a few times. The gene calls are TRBV4-2 and TRBJ2-2; 8 bases map to TRBD2. Germline trimming cut 0 bases from V and 0 bases from J; bases unmatched to any gene: 12. This CDR3 is 20 amino acids long. Germline V CDR1 and CDR2: LGHNA, YNFKEQ. As DNA, the CDR3 is TGTGCCAGCAGCCAAGATCTTGTCTCTAGCGGGCAAGCGAACACCGGGGAGCTGTTTTTT. Translation: CASSQDLVSSGQANTGELFF.

This clonotype was observed many times. V is TRBV29-1 and J is TRBJ2-3, with a possible D match to TRBD1 (5 bases). CDR1 is SQVTM, CDR2 ANQGSEA, per germline. V lost 6 bases, J lost 6 bases, and 16 bases lay in between. This CDR3 region has 13 residues. CDR3: CSVAGLYMDTQYF. CDR3 nucleotides: TGCAGCGTGGCAGGGTTATACATGGATACGCAGTATTTT.

This clonotype occurred a few times. The chain employs TRBV2 and TRBJ2-1; perhaps TRBD2 as D (6 bases). Trimming took off 1 base at V and 4 bases at J, with 11 bases between the two ends. The length of the CDR3 is 15 residues. Germline CDR1 is SNHLY and CDR2 is FYNNEI. For the CDR3, the DNA is TGTGCCAGCAGTGAAGTTGGCGGGGAGTACAATGAGCAGTTCTTC. Its protein is CASSEVGGEYNEQFF. The complete variable domain, with remaining parts taken from reference TRBV2 and TRBJ2-1, reads EPEVTQTPSHQVTQMGQEVILRCVPISNHLYFYWYRQILGQKVEFLVSFYNNEISEKSEIFDDQFSVERPDGSNFTLKIRSTKLEDSAMYFCASSEVGGEYNEQFFGPGTRLTVL.

Turning to this clonotype: An end of the junction differs from the germline gene, which may be a read error. CDR3 bases: TGCAGTGCTAGTCCCGGCGCCAGGCCGAACTCTGGCTACACCTTC. Translation gives CSASPGARPNSGYTF. The V gene is TRBV20-1, the J gene TRBJ1-2; D is unresolved. The CDR3 totals 15 residues. Per germline, CDR1 DFQATT and CDR2 SNEGSKA (reference sequence).

The gene calls are TRBV5-1 and TRBJ2-3, with TRBD1 matching over 8 bases. This CDR3 is built from 16 residues. V gave up 4 bases and J gave up 2 bases; unmatched junction bases: 9. Germline V gives CDR1 SGHRS, CDR2 YFSETQ. CDR3 sequence reads: CASSRDRTSDTDTQYF. The CDR3 coding sequence is TGCGCCAGCAGCAGGGACAGGACCTCTGACACAGATACGCAGTATTTT. Variable domain in full (rest from reference TRBV5-1 and TRBJ2-3): KAGVTQTPRYLIKTRGQQVTLSCSPISGHRSVSWYQQTPGQGLQFLFEYFSETQRNKGNFPGRFSGRQFSNSRSEMNVSTLELGDSALYLCASSRDRTSDTDTQYFGPGTRLTVL.

Ten or more counts support this clonotype. The chain is built from TRBV5-1 and TRBJ2-1, with 10 bases matching TRBD2. The CDR3 contains 15 residues. V lost 4 bases and J lost 2; bases outside the gene matches: 3. Germline values: CDR1 SGHRS, CDR2 YFSETQ. CDR3 loop: CASSRGLATYNEQFF. The CDR3 region has the DNA TGCGCCAGCAGCCGGGGACTAGCGACCTACAATGAGCAGTTCTTC. The variable domain in full, completed from reference TRBV5-1 and TRBJ2-1, reads KAGVTQTPRYLIKTRGQQVTLSCSPISGHRSVSWYQQTPGQGLQFLFEYFSETQRNKGNFPGRFSGRQFSNSRSEMNVSTLELGDSALYLCASSRGLATYNEQFFGPGTRLTVL.

The table lists this clonotype with many counts. V and J are TRBV2 and TRBJ2-1; D gene uncertain. The CDR3 sequence is 11 residues long. Trimming pared 2 bases from V and 8 bases from J, leaving 4 bases between. The germline gives CDR1 SNHLY, CDR2 FYNNEI. CDR3 nucleotides: TGTGCCAGCAGTGAAAGAGATGAGCAGTTCTTC. This codes for CASSERDEQFF.

The gene calls are TRBV7-2 and TRBJ2-7; 8 bases line up with TRBD1. V lost 1 base and J lost 0; bases outside the gene matches: 2. From germline, CDR1 is SGHTA and CDR2 FQGNSA. The length of the CDR3 is 15 residues. DNA of the CDR3: TGTGCCAGCAGCTTAGTACAGGGGGGCTCCTACGAGCAGTACTTC. Translating it yields CASSLVQGGSYEQYF.

This clonotype was detected ten times or more. The V and J genes are TRBV29-1 and TRBJ2-5, with unresolved D. Germline V gene data show CDR1 as SQVTM and CDR2 as ANQGSEA. V lost 4 bases, J lost 4 bases, and 13 bases lay in between. This CDR3 region has 13 residues. The CDR3 nucleotides read TGCAGCGTTGTTGCTGGTGGTGGAGAGACCCAGTACTTC. It is translated as CSVVAGGGETQYF.

The chain recombines TRBV7-2 with TRBJ2-7; TRBD2 agrees at 7 bases. V dropped 5 bases and J dropped 3; count of bases not matched to a gene: 7. The length of the CDR3 is 14 residues. The germline gives CDR1 SGHTA, CDR2 FQGNSA. The CDR3 sequence is CASSTSSGNYEQYF. CDR3 nucleotide sequence: TGTGCCAGCAGCACCTCTAGCGGAAACTACGAGCAGTACTTC.